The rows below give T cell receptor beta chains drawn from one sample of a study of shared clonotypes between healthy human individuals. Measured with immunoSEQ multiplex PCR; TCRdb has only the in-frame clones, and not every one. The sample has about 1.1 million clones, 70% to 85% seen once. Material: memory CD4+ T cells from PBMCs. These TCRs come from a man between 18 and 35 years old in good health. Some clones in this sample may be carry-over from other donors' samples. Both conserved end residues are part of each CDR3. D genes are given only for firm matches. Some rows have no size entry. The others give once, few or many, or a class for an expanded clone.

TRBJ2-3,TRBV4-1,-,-,TGCGCCAGCAGCCAAGGTTCTCTAGCGACAGATACGCAGTATTTT,CASSQGSLATDTQYF
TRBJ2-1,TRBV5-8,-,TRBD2,TGTGCCAGCAGCCGCTTGGGGAAAAGCGGGAGTCGGGAGCAGTTCTTC,CASSRLGKSGSREQFF
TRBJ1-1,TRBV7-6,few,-,TGTGCCAGCAGCTTATATTCCAGTAATGAAGCTTTCTTT,CASSLYSSNEAFF
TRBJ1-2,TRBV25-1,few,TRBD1,TGTGCCAGCAGTGGGACAGGGGGCTATGGCTACACCTTC,CASSGTGGYGYTF
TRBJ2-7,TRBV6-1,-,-,TGTGCCAGCAGCTTAACCCTCCAGGGTCCCTACGAGCAGTACTTC,CASSLTLQGPYEQYF
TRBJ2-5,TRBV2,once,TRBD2,TGTGCCAGCAGCGACGGACTAGCGGGCCAAGAGACCCAGTACTTC,CASSDGLAGQETQYF
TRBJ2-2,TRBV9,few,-,TGTGCCAGCAGCGTAGTCAGTAGCACCGGGGAGCTGTTTTTT,CASSVVSSTGELFF
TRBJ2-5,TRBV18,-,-,TGTGCCAGCTCCCCCGGACTCAAAGAGACCCAGTACTTC,CASSPGLKETQYF
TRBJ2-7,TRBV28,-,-,TGTGCCAGCAGTTGGACCTACGAGCAGTACTTC,CASSWTYEQYF
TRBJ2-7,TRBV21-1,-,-,TGTGCCAGCAGCAAAGTAAGGACTAGCGGTTTTTACGAGCAGTACTTC,CASSKVRTSGFYEQYF
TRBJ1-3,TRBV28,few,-,TGTGCCAGCCTGACGGGGGGGGTCGCCTCTGGAAACACCATATATTTT,CASLTGGVASGNTIYF
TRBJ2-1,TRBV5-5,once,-,TGTGCCAGCAGCTCCAGATCTCGGAGCTCCTACAATGAGCAGTTCTTC,CASSSRSRSSYNEQFF
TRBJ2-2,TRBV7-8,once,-,TGTGCCAGCAGAATAGCTGTCGGGGAGCTGTTTTTT,CASRIAVGELFF
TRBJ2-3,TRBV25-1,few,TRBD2,TGTGCCAGCAGTGGCGGGGGTAGCGGGATTTTTGGTGATACGCAGTATTTT,CASSGGGSGIFGDTQYF
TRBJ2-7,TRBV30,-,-,TGTGCCAGTCAAAGGCCAATGGCGGCCTACGAGCAGTACTTC,CASQRPMAAYEQYF
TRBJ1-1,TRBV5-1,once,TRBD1,TGCGCCAGCAGCTTGGGAAGTAGCACAGGGGTCACTGAAGCTTTCTTT,CASSLGSSTGVTEAFF
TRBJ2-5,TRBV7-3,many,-,TGTGCCAGCAGCTTAGGACACAGTGAGACCCAGTACTTC,CASSLGHSETQYF